The 28 T cell receptor beta chains listed next were all sequenced from one sample in a study of OX40 agonist ivuxolimab in advanced cancers. The repertoire was sequenced with immunoSEQ multiplex PCR; TCRdb's copy has only in-frame clones and lacks some. Counted here are more than 80,000 clones, under 95% occurring once; the ten biggest clones make up approximately 2.4%. Source: CD4+ or CD8+ T cells sorted from blood, taken in a trial of the OX40 agonist ivuxolimab. The receptors shown here come from an adult with an advanced solid tumor such as melanoma, head and neck, liver or kidney cancer.

The chain couples TRBV4-1 to TRBJ2-3; 8 bases map to TRBD2. Germline CDR1 MGHRA, CDR2 YSYEKL. Losses at the gene ends were 4 bases for V and 4 bases for J; bases not matched to a gene: 4. The CDR3 length is 14 residues. The CDR3 nucleotides are TGCGCCAGCAGCCGTGAGCGGGAGCCAGATACGCAGTATTTT. Protein sequence: CASSREREPDTQYF.

CDR3 loop: CASSESRSGRGETQYF. Written as DNA, the CDR3 is TGCGCCAGCAGTGAGTCGCGCAGCGGGAGAGGAGAGACCCAGTACTTC. The chain recombines TRBV10-2 with TRBJ2-5; 8 bases align to TRBD2. Germline V gene data show CDR1 as WSHSY and CDR2 as SAAADI. The CDR3 runs 16 residues. J gave up 4 bases and V 0 bases, and 7 bases lay outside the gene matches.

The genes are TRBV4-1 and TRBJ2-5; 7 positions match TRBD2. V lost 1 base, J lost 5 bases, and 7 bases stayed unmatched. This CDR3 is 15 amino acids long. Germline-derived CDR1 and CDR2 are MGHRA and YSYEKL. The CDR3 loop is CASSQGRLGGETQYF. The CDR3 DNA reads TGCGCCAGCAGCCAAGGGAGGCTGGGGGGGGAGACCCAGTACTTC.

This chain uses TRBV12-5 with TRBJ1-4; 10 nucleotides align to TRBD1. Germline CDR1 reads LGHNT; CDR2 reads FRNRAP. J was trimmed by 0 bases and V by 4 bases; bases with no gene match: 8. This CDR3 has 18 amino acids. The CDR3: CASGWTGGRTATNEKLFF. CDR3 bases: TGTGCTAGTGGTTGGACAGGGGGGAGAACGGCAACTAATGAAAAACTGTTTTTT.

The J gene is TRBJ2-1, the V gene TRBV5-1; D is unclear. Trimming took off 5 bases at V and 8 bases at J, with 17 bases between the two ends. This CDR3 spans 14 amino acids. Per the germline V gene, CDR1 is SGHRS and CDR2 is YFSETQ. The CDR3 loop is CASSPPRDGDEQFF. The CDR3 bases are TGCGCCAGCAGTCCCCCCCGAGATGGCGATGAGCAGTTCTTC.

This clone has just one count. The V and J genes are TRBV21-1 and TRBJ2-1. TRBV21-1 is termed a pseudogene. The CDR3 spans 15 residues. As DNA, the CDR3 is TGTGCCAGCAGCAAACTTGAAGGACGTCAGAATGAGCAGTTCTTC. Translated, it gives CASSKLEGRQNEQFF.

This chain connects TRBV4-2 to TRBJ1-1, with D hard to call. The CDR3 is made up of 12 amino acids. Trimming removed 4 bases from V and 4 bases from J, with 7 bases in between. Per the germline V gene, CDR1 is LGHNA and CDR2 is YNFKEQ. In DNA, the CDR3 is TGTGCCAGCAGCCCCCCTTCCACTGAAGCTTTCTTT. As protein: CASSPPSTEAFF.

V is TRBV19 and J is TRBJ2-7, with TRBD1 as a possible D gene (5 bases). Trimming removed 3 bases at V and 5 bases at J, with 11 bases between. The CDR3 runs to 13 residues. Germline CDR1 is LNHDA and CDR2 is SQIVND (reference sequence). In DNA form, the CDR3 reads TGTGCCAGTAGTATGACCCAGGGTAACGAGCAGTACTTC. Its protein product is CASSMTQGNEQYF. Based on the CDR3 plus reference TRBV19 and TRBJ2-7, the full variable domain is DGGITQSPKYLFRKEGQNVTLSCEQNLNHDAMYWYRQDPGQGLRLIYYSQIVNDFQKGDIAEGYSVSREKKESFPLTVTSAQKNPTAFYLCASSMTQGNEQYFGPGTRLTVT.

This clone appeared once. The gene calls are TRBV27 and TRBJ2-1, with 12 bases identical to TRBD2. The V and J ends lost 6 bases and 7 bases, in that order; junction bases with no gene match: 10. CDR1 is MNHEY and CDR2 is SMNVEV in the germline V gene (reference sequence). This CDR3 comprises 16 residues. CDR3: CASSPSTSGSGNEQFF. CDR3 DNA sequence: TGTGCCAGCAGCCCTTCGACTAGCGGGAGTGGTAATGAGCAGTTCTTC.

This chain connects TRBV5-5 to TRBJ1-5; 8 bases align to TRBD1. The germline V gene encodes CDR1 SGHKS and CDR2 YYEKEE (reference sequence). The CDR3 is made up of 15 amino acids. After removal of 2 bases from V and 7 bases from J, the junction contained 8 bases not matched to a gene. The CDR3 reads CASSLVDRGGQPQHF. The CDR3 region has the DNA TGTGCCAGCAGCTTAGTCGACAGGGGAGGCCAGCCCCAGCATTTT.

The chain links TRBV2 to TRBJ1-5, with D hard to call. The germline V gene encodes CDR1 SNHLY and CDR2 FYNNEI. Between the trimmed V and J ends, which lost 7 bases and 6 bases, there was a span of 16 bases. This CDR3 has 14 residues. Written as DNA, the CDR3 is TGTGCCAGCAAGGGCGGCCCGGAGATTCAGCCCCAGCATTTT. Protein: CASKGGPEIQPQHF.

The rearrangement joins TRBV2 to TRBJ2-7, with D possibly matching TRBD2 (6 bases). The length of the CDR3 is 13 residues. Germline values: CDR1 SNHLY, CDR2 FYNNEI. Between the trimmed V and J ends, which lost 6 bases and 1 base, there was a span of 10 bases. CDR3 loop: CASSTTRSYEQYF. The CDR3, as DNA: TGTGCCAGCAGCACGACTAGATCCTACGAGCAGTACTTC.

The chain has TRBV2 and TRBJ1-5; TRBD1 is a possible D gene (6 bases). V was trimmed by 8 bases and J by 0 bases, leaving 14 bases between them. The V gene's germline CDR1 is SNHLY and CDR2 FYNNEI. The CDR3 spans 15 residues. DNA for the CDR3: TGTGCCAGCGCTAAGACAGGTTATAGCAATCAGCCCCAGCATTTT. Its translation is CASAKTGYSNQPQHF. Together with reference TRBV2 and TRBJ1-5, the CDR3 gives the full variable domain: EPEVTQTPSHQVTQMGQEVILRCVPISNHLYFYWYRQILGQKVEFLVSFYNNEISEKSEIFDDQFSVERPDGSNFTLKIRSTKLEDSAMYFCASAKTGYSNQPQHFGDGTRLSIL.

This sequence joins TRBV27 and TRBJ2-7, with TRBD1 matching 9 bases. The germline V gene has CDR1 MNHEY and CDR2 SMNVEV (reference sequence). Trimming took 5 bases from V and 5 from J; bases not matched to a gene: 13. CDR3 size: 16 residues. CDR3 DNA sequence: TGTGCCAGCAGTACCATAGGATCGTACAGGGGGCACGAGCAGTACTTC. Translated, it gives CASSTIGSYRGHEQYF.

The J gene is TRBJ2-7, the V gene TRBV4-3; 7 bases line up with TRBD1. The CDR3 has 16 residues. V lost 0 bases to trimming and J lost 3 bases; unmatched junction nucleotides: 8. The germline CDR1 and CDR2 sequences are LGHNA and YSLEER. Written as DNA, the CDR3 is TGCGCCAGCAGCCAAGATAGCTCGGGACAGCACTACGAGCAGTACTTC. It translates to CASSQDSSGQHYEQYF.

The V and J genes are TRBV30 and TRBJ1-6, with 10 bases that match TRBD1. CDR1 and CDR2 (germline): GTSNPN, SVGIG (reference sequence). The CDR3 spans 13 residues. After removal of 5 bases from V and 7 bases from J, the junction contained 2 bases not matched to a gene. The CDR3 coding sequence is TGTGCCTGGGGACAGGGGGGGAATTCACCCCTCCACTTT. Translated: CAWGQGGNSPLHF.

This clone occurred once. The chain recombines TRBV5-1 with TRBJ2-1, with 7 bases that match TRBD1. The CDR3 has 13 residues. Germline V gene lookup returns CDR1 SGHRS and CDR2 YFSETQ. With 4 bases clipped from V and 4 bases from J, the junction kept 2 bases outside the gene matches. The CDR3 spells CASSGTAYNEQFF. The CDR3 DNA reads as TGCGCCAGCAGCGGGACAGCTTACAATGAGCAGTTCTTC. The full variable domain, in which reference TRBV5-1 and TRBJ2-1 provide the parts outside the CDR3, is KAGVTQTPRYLIKTRGQQVTLSCSPISGHRSVSWYQQTPGQGLQFLFEYFSETQRNKGNFPGRFSGRQFSNSRSEMNVSTLELGDSALYLCASSGTAYNEQFFGPGTRLTVL.

The rearrangement joins TRBV28 to TRBJ2-1; D may correspond to TRBD1 or TRBD2 (5 bases each). This CDR3 is 15 amino acids long. CDR1 and CDR2 (germline): MDHEN, SYDVKM. Trimming took off 8 bases at V and 4 bases at J, with 18 bases between the two ends. CDR3 bases: TGTGCCAGCGGTGGGACCGGGATACAGTACAATGAGCAGTTCTTC. This codes for CASGGTGIQYNEQFF.

V and J are TRBV30 and TRBJ1-4, with no clear D. CDR1 is GTSNPN and CDR2 is SVGIG in the germline V gene (reference sequence). V gave up 0 bases and J gave up 5 bases, with 7 bases separating them. CDR3 length: 13 residues. The CDR3 spells CAWSVGGNEKLFF. CDR3 bases: TGTGCCTGGAGTGTAGGTGGGAATGAAAAACTGTTTTTT.

The rearrangement links TRBV4-2 to TRBJ2-1; the match to TRBD2 covers 8 bases. The CDR3 loop spans 19 amino acids. The germline gives CDR1 LGHNA, CDR2 YNFKEQ. V trimming: 3 bases; J trimming: 4 bases; junction bases outside the gene matches: 17. The CDR3 DNA is TGTGCCAGCAGCCATTCGATGGGCGGGAGGCCCACGGGGTACAATGAGCAGTTCTTC. Translation gives CASSHSMGGRPTGYNEQFF.

The genes are TRBV2 and TRBJ1-1; D unclear. The V gene lost 0 bases and the J gene lost 1 base, with 21 bases spanning the gap. The CDR3 is 19 residues long. The germline CDR1 and CDR2 sequences are SNHLY and FYNNEI. The CDR3 loop is CASSEAIHPGEGWNTEAFF. In DNA form, the CDR3 reads TGTGCCAGCAGTGAAGCCATACATCCGGGAGAGGGATGGAACACTGAAGCTTTCTTT. The variable domain in full, completed from reference TRBV2 and TRBJ1-1, reads EPEVTQTPSHQVTQMGQEVILRCVPISNHLYFYWYRQILGQKVEFLVSFYNNEISEKSEIFDDQFSVERPDGSNFTLKIRSTKLEDSAMYFCASSEAIHPGEGWNTEAFFGQGTRLTVV.

J is TRBJ1-2 and V is TRBV28, with 11 bases that match TRBD1. The V gene's germline CDR1 is MDHEN and CDR2 SYDVKM. The CDR3 is made up of 13 amino acids. Trimming took 6 bases from V and 4 from J; bases not matched to a gene: 1. This chain's CDR3 is CASRGTGGYGYTF. DNA for the CDR3: TGTGCCAGCAGAGGGACAGGGGGCTATGGCTACACCTTC.

This clone was seen once. The chain links TRBV2 to TRBJ1-3, with D maybe TRBD1 (6 bases). This CDR3 comprises 17 residues. CDR1 and CDR2 from the germline V gene are SNHLY and FYNNEI. V was cut by 2 bases and J by 4 bases, with 18 bases left in between. The DNA of the CDR3 is TGTGCCAGCAGTGAAATACAGGGCTCCCTGGGAGGAAACACCATATATTTT. It yields the protein CASSEIQGSLGGNTIYF.

The gene calls are TRBV11-3 and TRBJ2-2; maybe TRBD2 (5 bases). Trimming removed 0 bases at V and 7 bases at J, with 12 bases between. The CDR3 has 15 residues. Germline CDR1 SGHNT, CDR2 YENEEA. The CDR3 region has the DNA TGTGCCAGCAGCTTAGATACGCTAGCCGGCGGGGAGCTGTTTTTT. This translates into CASSLDTLAGGELFF. Together with reference TRBV11-3 and TRBJ2-2, the CDR3 gives the full variable domain: EAGVVQSPRYKIIEKKQPVAFWCNPISGHNTLYWYLQNLGQGPELLIRYENEEAVDDSQLPKDRFSAERLKGVDSTLKIQPAELGDSAVYLCASSLDTLAGGELFFGEGSRLTVL.

The chain recombines TRBV10-3 with TRBJ1-3; the D gene is possibly TRBD1 (6 bases). The CDR3 has 14 residues. Germline CDR1 and CDR2: ENHRY and SYGVKD. V was pared by 5 bases and J by 2 bases, with 10 bases between. The CDR3 region has the DNA TGTGCCATCAGTAAACAGGGTCCTGGAAACACCATATATTTT. Encoded protein: CAISKQGPGNTIYF.

The V call is TRBV5-1, the J call TRBJ2-1, with TRBD1 matching 7 bases. This CDR3 contains 14 residues. With V trimmed by 3 bases and J by 3 bases, 3 bases remained unmatched. Looked up from germline, CDR1 is SGHRS and CDR2 is YFSETQ. CDR3 protein: CASSSRDSYNEQFF. CDR3 DNA: TGCGCCAGCAGCTCCCGGGACAGCTACAATGAGCAGTTCTTC.

The chain uses TRBV10-2 and TRBJ2-7, with 9 bases fitting TRBD1. J lost 3 bases, V lost 2 bases, and 8 bases had no gene match. Per germline, CDR1 WSHSY and CDR2 SAAADI. There are 16 residues in the CDR3. CDR3 residues: CASSEGGTGLIYEQYF. The CDR3 coding sequence is TGCGCCAGCAGTGAGGGTGGGACAGGGCTTATCTACGAGCAGTACTTC.

This clone has just one count. This chain joins TRBV30 and TRBJ2-7; TRBD1 aligns across 7 bases. Germline values: CDR1 GTSNPN, CDR2 SVGIG (reference sequence). The CDR3 consists of 12 residues. CDR3 residues: CALETGYYEQYF. In DNA form, the CDR3 reads TGTGCTCTGGAGACAGGGTACTACGAGCAGTACTTC.